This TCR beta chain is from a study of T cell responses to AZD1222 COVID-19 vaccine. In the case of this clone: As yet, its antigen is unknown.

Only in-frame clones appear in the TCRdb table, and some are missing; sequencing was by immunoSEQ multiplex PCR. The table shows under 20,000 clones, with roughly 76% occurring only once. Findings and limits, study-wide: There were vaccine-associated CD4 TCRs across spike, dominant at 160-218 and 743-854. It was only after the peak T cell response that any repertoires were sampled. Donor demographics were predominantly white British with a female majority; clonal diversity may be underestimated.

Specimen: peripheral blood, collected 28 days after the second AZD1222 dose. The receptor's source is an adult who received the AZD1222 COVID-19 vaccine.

The CDR3 is CASRETEYTGELFF. In nucleotides, the CDR3 is TGCGCCAGCCGCGAGACGGAGTACACCGGGGAGCTGTTTTTT. The chain uses TRBV5-1 and TRBJ2-2; no definite D call. With 7 bases removed from V and 3 bases from J, the gap between germline ends came to 13 bases. Per germline, CDR1 SGHRS and CDR2 YFSETQ. The CDR3 loop spans 14 amino acids.